This is a list of T cell receptor beta chains from one sample in a study of blood T cell repertoires in COVID-19. Repertoires were generated with immunoSEQ multiplex PCR, while TCRdb's copy carries only in-frame clones and drops some. Among fewer than 300,000 clones, around 85% were seen once, and the ten largest hold less than 15%. The specimen sequenced was peripheral blood. The receptors stem from a woman aged 25 to 39 with COVID-19, enrolled during active disease. Both conserved end residues are part of each CDR3. Clone size, where shown, is once, few, many, or a class for clones that have expanded.

abundance: NA
j_gene: TRBJ1-1
v_gene: TRBV19
CDR3aa: CASSSGAAFF

abundance: NA
j_gene: TRBJ2-3
v_gene: TRBV5-4
CDR3aa: CASSRIAGGPTDTQYF

abundance: NA
j_gene: TRBJ1-2
v_gene: TRBV4-2
CDR3aa: CASSEELQGVGYTF

abundance: NA
j_gene: TRBJ1-1
v_gene: TRBV28
CDR3aa: CASSARTGKNTEAFF

abundance: NA
j_gene: TRBJ2-7
v_gene: TRBV28
CDR3aa: CASSPVGTYEQYF

abundance: once
j_gene: TRBJ1-1
v_gene: TRBV27
CDR3aa: CASSDQGKLAFF

abundance: NA
j_gene: TRBJ2-5
v_gene: TRBV4-1
CDR3aa: CASSQGAGLQETQYF

abundance: NA
j_gene: TRBJ2-3
v_gene: TRBV5-1
CDR3aa: CASKESTDTQYF

abundance: few
j_gene: TRBJ2-5
v_gene: TRBV7-9
CDR3aa: CASSPWTSGEGGETQYF

abundance: NA
j_gene: TRBJ1-6
v_gene: TRBV6-5
CDR3aa: CASSYERQGHSPLHF

abundance: NA
j_gene: TRBJ2-1
v_gene: TRBV18
CDR3aa: CASSPPSNNEQFF

abundance: NA
j_gene: TRBJ2-3
v_gene: TRBV4-2
CDR3aa: CASSQLAGGRLDTQYF

abundance: NA
j_gene: TRBJ2-7
v_gene: TRBV7-9
CDR3aa: CASSSGREGREQYF

abundance: NA
j_gene: TRBJ1-2
v_gene: TRBV6-5
CDR3aa: CASSYTEGQGWVGYTF

abundance: NA
j_gene: TRBJ2-2
v_gene: TRBV11-3
CDR3aa: CASSPYSGFTGELFF

abundance: NA
j_gene: TRBJ2-1
v_gene: TRBV6-1
CDR3aa: CASSEPWASGGAGVRQFF

abundance: NA
j_gene: TRBJ2-5
v_gene: TRBV5-1
CDR3aa: CASSLAFVAVQETQYF

abundance: NA
j_gene: TRBJ1-5
v_gene: TRBV27
CDR3aa: CASAILMTGSVQPQHF

abundance: NA
j_gene: TRBJ1-2
v_gene: TRBV14
CDR3aa: CASSQDAGSAGGYTF

abundance: few
j_gene: TRBJ2-7
v_gene: TRBV11-2
CDR3aa: CASSEELSREQYF

abundance: NA
j_gene: TRBJ2-2
v_gene: TRBV15
CDR3aa: CATSRERQGGNGELFF

abundance: NA
j_gene: TRBJ1-2
v_gene: TRBV6-1
CDR3aa: CASSESGYYGYTF

abundance: NA
j_gene: TRBJ2-1
v_gene: TRBV5-1
CDR3aa: CASSFGLAGGQSSYNEQFF

abundance: few
j_gene: TRBJ1-2
v_gene: TRBV18
CDR3aa: CASSSPEGLYGYTF

abundance: NA
j_gene: TRBJ1-1
v_gene: TRBV4-2
CDR3aa: CASSSDRGKGNTEAFF

abundance: NA
j_gene: TRBJ2-2
v_gene: TRBV2
CDR3aa: CASSQVNTGELFF

abundance: NA
j_gene: TRBJ2-7
v_gene: TRBV5-4
CDR3aa: CASSLTVHSYEQYF

abundance: NA
j_gene: TRBJ2-7
v_gene: TRBV11-2
CDR3aa: CASSSWDRGIEQYF

abundance: NA
j_gene: TRBJ2-1
v_gene: TRBV27
CDR3aa: CASTGGESYNEQFF

abundance: NA
j_gene: TRBJ2-1
v_gene: TRBV15
CDR3aa: CATRKPRGTSVDNEQFF

abundance: NA
j_gene: TRBJ1-2
v_gene: TRBV19
CDR3aa: CASSTQGAVVYGYTF

abundance: NA
j_gene: TRBJ2-1
v_gene: TRBV24-1
CDR3aa: CATSVSKGRGYNEQFF

abundance: NA
j_gene: TRBJ2-5
v_gene: TRBV7-7
CDR3aa: CASSLGVAGVQETQYF

abundance: NA
j_gene: TRBJ2-2
v_gene: TRBV28
CDR3aa: CASRLAGPNTGELFF

abundance: NA
j_gene: TRBJ2-1
v_gene: TRBV7-9
CDR3aa: CASSWTSGDSNEQFF

abundance: NA
j_gene: TRBJ1-2
v_gene: TRBV19
CDR3aa: CASSGTGWGGYTF

abundance: NA
j_gene: TRBJ1-6
v_gene: TRBV2
CDR3aa: CASSWTGSSYNSPLHF

abundance: NA
j_gene: TRBJ1-5
v_gene: TRBV9
CDR3aa: CASSVLGRAGVPQHF

abundance: NA
j_gene: TRBJ2-7
v_gene: TRBV9
CDR3aa: CASSSSSYEQYF

abundance: NA
j_gene: TRBJ2-3
v_gene: TRBV5-1
CDR3aa: CASSLALSGGAGDTQYF

abundance: NA
j_gene: TRBJ2-7
v_gene: TRBV27
CDR3aa: CASSLTGGSYEQYF

abundance: few
j_gene: TRBJ2-2
v_gene: TRBV19
CDR3aa: CASSIGPGELFF

abundance: NA
j_gene: TRBJ1-4
v_gene: TRBV19
CDR3aa: CASGQGWEKLFF

abundance: NA
j_gene: TRBJ2-7
v_gene: TRBV28
CDR3aa: CASSSPPTGLTYEQYF

abundance: NA
j_gene: TRBJ1-1
v_gene: TRBV5-6
CDR3aa: CASSFGRNEAFF

abundance: NA
j_gene: TRBJ1-5
v_gene: TRBV6-1
CDR3aa: CASADRALWPQHF

abundance: NA
j_gene: TRBJ2-6
v_gene: TRBV6-6
CDR3aa: CASSPGQGTYSGANVLTF

abundance: NA
j_gene: TRBJ2-1
v_gene: TRBV11-3
CDR3aa: CASSPSGRGWQFF

abundance: NA
j_gene: TRBJ1-1
v_gene: TRBV27
CDR3aa: CASSSTAVTEAFF

abundance: NA
j_gene: TRBJ2-7
v_gene: TRBV6-6
CDR3aa: CASSPGHPPVEQYF

abundance: NA
j_gene: TRBJ1-3
v_gene: TRBV7-9
CDR3aa: CASSFYGPGTSGNTIYF

abundance: NA
j_gene: TRBJ1-1
v_gene: TRBV6-6
CDR3aa: CASSRSDRGGGNTEAFF

abundance: NA
j_gene: TRBJ1-1
v_gene: TRBV5-8
CDR3aa: CASILRTGMIEAFF